The 26 T cell receptor beta chains in this list originate from one sample, sequenced in a study of T cell responses to AZD1222 COVID-19 vaccine. Profiling relied on immunoSEQ multiplex PCR, and the TCRdb table lists in-frame clones only, not all of them. The sample yields tens of thousands of clones, more than 85% seen once. Specimen: peripheral blood, collected on day 0 of AZD1222 vaccination. The receptors originated from an adult in good health.

The chain links TRBV14 to TRBJ1-6; TRBD1 agrees at 7 bases. Germline lookup yields CDR1 SGHDN and CDR2 FVKESK. The V and J ends lost 4 bases and 10 bases, in that order; junction bases with no gene match: 13. The CDR3 covers 16 residues. The CDR3 DNA is TGTGCCAGCAGCCTCCACCGACAGGGAGCGGGATCACCCCTCCACTTT. Its translation: CASSLHRQGAGSPLHF.

V and J are TRBV2 and TRBJ2-1, with a possible D match to TRBD1 (5 bases). The CDR3 has 13 residues. Trimming stripped 2 bases from V and 9 bases from J, with 11 bases between. Germline CDR1 is SNHLY and CDR2 is FYNNEI. This chain's CDR3 is CASSESRGGEQFF. CDR3 sequence (DNA): TGTGCCAGCAGTGAATCTAGGGGCGGTGAGCAGTTCTTC. Drawing the rest from reference TRBV2 and TRBJ2-1, the complete variable domain is EPEVTQTPSHQVTQMGQEVILRCVPISNHLYFYWYRQILGQKVEFLVSFYNNEISEKSEIFDDQFSVERPDGSNFTLKIRSTKLEDSAMYFCASSESRGGEQFFGPGTRLTVL.

This clone was seen more than once but under ten times. The gene calls are TRBV7-9 and TRBJ2-3, with 12 bases identical to TRBD2. The V gene end was trimmed by 5 bases and the J gene end by 5 bases; junction bases not matched to a gene: 14. Germline CDR1 reads SEHNR; CDR2 reads FQNEAQ (reference sequence). The CDR3 runs 18 residues. CDR3 sequence: CASSPRLAGAERVDTQYF. DNA for the CDR3: TGTGCCAGCAGCCCTCGACTAGCGGGAGCCGAGCGTGTAGATACGCAGTATTTT.

V is TRBV5-1 and J is TRBJ2-7; possibly TRBD1 for D (7 bases). Trimming cost V 0 bases and J 5 bases, with 15 bases left between them. Germline lookup yields CDR1 SGHRS and CDR2 YFSETQ. The CDR3 spans 15 residues. The CDR3: CASSLDQGGVNEQYF. The CDR3 DNA is TGCGCCAGCAGCTTGGATCAGGGGGGAGTCAACGAGCAGTACTTC. The full variable domain, its missing parts supplied by reference TRBV5-1 and TRBJ2-7, is KAGVTQTPRYLIKTRGQQVTLSCSPISGHRSVSWYQQTPGQGLQFLFEYFSETQRNKGNFPGRFSGRQFSNSRSEMNVSTLELGDSALYLCASSLDQGGVNEQYFGPGTRLTVT.

The chain uses TRBV7-2 and TRBJ2-5, with 7 bases that match TRBD2. This CDR3 has 16 residues. Per the germline V gene, CDR1 is SGHTA and CDR2 is FQGNSA. V dropped 0 bases and J dropped 2; count of bases not matched to a gene: 6. CDR3 sequence reads: CASSLASASGQETQYF. The CDR3 region has the DNA TGTGCCAGCAGCTTAGCGTCTGCTAGCGGACAAGAGACCCAGTACTTC.

In its sample, this clone was seen a few times. The genes are TRBV7-2 and TRBJ1-2; tentatively, D is TRBD1 (6 bases). Per germline, CDR1 SGHTA and CDR2 FQGNSA. With 5 bases removed from V and 3 bases from J, the gap between germline ends came to 22 bases. This CDR3 comprises 17 residues. CDR3 amino acids: CASSINPPGAVDYGYTF. The CDR3 DNA sequence: TGTGCCAGCAGCATTAACCCCCCAGGGGCTGTGGACTATGGCTACACCTTC.

This clone was seen a few times. DNA of the CDR3: TGTGCCAGCAGCTCTAATGGCGGCGCGAACACCGGGGAGCTGTTTTTT. Translating it yields CASSSNGGANTGELFF. The chain is built from TRBV7-3 and TRBJ2-2; D gene unclear. Trimming removed 4 bases at V and 0 bases at J, with 12 bases between. CDR3 length: 16 residues. The germline V gene has CDR1 SGHTA and CDR2 FQGTGA.

The CDR3 sequence: CASSYDPTTPYTEAFF. The DNA of the CDR3 is TGTGCCAGCAGTTACGACCCGACCACCCCCTATACTGAAGCTTTCTTT. The chain is built from TRBV6-5 and TRBJ1-1; D is unresolved. The germline V and J ends were trimmed by 2 bases and 5 bases, with 18 bases remaining between them. Germline lookup yields CDR1 MNHEY and CDR2 SVGAGI. This CDR3 region has 16 residues.

V is TRBV4-3 and J is TRBJ2-6, with a weak D call TRBD1 (6 bases). This CDR3 region has 16 residues. Germline V gene data show CDR1 as LGHNA and CDR2 as YSLEER. V lost 0 bases and J 3 bases, leaving 9 bases between the germline ends. CDR3 in DNA: TGCGCCAGCAGCCAAGATCCCAGGGGTGGGGCCAACGTCCTGACTTTC. It specifies CASSQDPRGGANVLTF.

The chain employs TRBV19 and TRBJ1-6; D is unresolved. The V gene lost 3 bases and the J gene lost 10 bases, with 19 bases spanning the gap. Germline V gene lookup returns CDR1 LNHDA and CDR2 SQIVND (reference sequence). The CDR3 runs to 16 residues. DNA of the CDR3: TGTGCCAGTAGTATCACGTTTCTGGGGAACTTCTCACCCCTCCACTTT. Residues: CASSITFLGNFSPLHF.

The chain couples TRBV5-4 to TRBJ2-7; 7 bases agree with TRBD1. Trimming cost V 0 bases and J 0 bases; bases outside gene matches: 3. The CDR3 sequence is 15 residues long. The germline CDR1 and CDR2 sequences are SGHNT and YYREEE (reference sequence). The CDR3 coding sequence is TGTGCCAGCAGCTTGGGGGGACAGAGCTCCTACGAGCAGTACTTC. Protein sequence: CASSLGGQSSYEQYF. The full variable domain, rest sourced from reference TRBV5-4 and TRBJ2-7, is ETGVTQSPTHLIKTRGQQVTLRCSSQSGHNTVSWYQQALGQGPQFIFQYYREEENGRGNFPPRFSGLQFPNYSSELNVNALELDDSALYLCASSLGGQSSYEQYFGPGTRLTVT.

This clone was observed a handful of times. V gene TRBV6-8 combines with J gene TRBJ2-5; 10 nucleotides line up with TRBD1. Losses at the gene ends were 6 bases for V and 4 bases for J; bases not matched to a gene: 5. Germline V CDR1 and CDR2: MNHGY, SAAAGT. The CDR3 has 14 residues. This CDR3 reads CASRPDRGRETQYF. The CDR3 DNA follows: TGTGCCAGCAGACCAGACAGGGGGCGAGAGACCCAGTACTTC.

This chain joins TRBV7-9 and TRBJ2-3, with 7 bases fitting TRBD1. CDR3 size: 15 residues. Germline CDR1 SEHNR, CDR2 FQNEAQ (reference sequence). J was trimmed by 6 bases and V by 5 bases; bases with no gene match: 11. The CDR3 reads CASSPETGLWDTQYF. The CDR3 DNA is TGTGCCAGCAGCCCTGAGACAGGGTTGTGGGATACGCAGTATTTT. Looking up the rest from reference TRBV7-9 and TRBJ2-3 gives the full variable domain: DTGVSQNPRHKITKRGQNVTFRCDPISEHNRLYWYRQTLGQGPEFLTYFQNEAQLEKSRLLSDRFSAERPKGSFSTLEIQRTEQGDSAMYLCASSPETGLWDTQYFGPGTRLTVL.

This clone has a single count. V and J are TRBV7-2 and TRBJ1-6; unclear D gene. The CDR3 is 16 amino acids. V dropped 5 bases and J dropped 7 bases, with 18 bases sitting between them. The V gene's germline CDR1 is SGHTA and CDR2 FQGNSA. This CDR3 reads CASSDYTQILNSPLHF. The CDR3 DNA is TGTGCCAGCAGCGATTATACACAGATACTCAATTCACCCCTCCACTTT.

There are a few counts of this clone. CDR3 in amino acids: CASMNRRNSPLHF. In DNA form, the CDR3 reads TGTGCCTCGATGAACAGGAGAAATTCACCCCTCCACTTT. The V and J genes are TRBV30 and TRBJ1-6, with D perhaps matching TRBD1 (5 bases). Germline V gives CDR1 GTSNPN, CDR2 SVGIG (reference sequence). This CDR3 has 13 amino acids. The ends were cut back, 7 bases at V and 7 bases at J, with 14 bases in the middle.

The chain links TRBV28 to TRBJ1-5, with D tentatively TRBD1 (6 bases). Looked up from germline, CDR1 is MDHEN and CDR2 is SYDVKM. V was trimmed by 4 bases and J by 2 bases, leaving 12 bases between them. This CDR3 has 15 residues. CDR3 DNA sequence: TGTGCCAGCAGTTCACAGGGCCTGGGCAATCAGCCCCAGCATTTT. Translated: CASSSQGLGNQPQHF.

The chain combines TRBV19 with TRBJ1-4; possibly TRBD1 for D (5 bases). Germline CDR1 and CDR2: LNHDA and SQIVND (reference sequence). This CDR3 contains 16 residues. V was shortened by 0 bases and J by 4 bases, with 12 bases between the two germline ends. CDR3 sequence (DNA): TGTGCCAGTAGTATAGATCGGGGACTGAGTAATGAAAAACTGTTTTTT. Amino acid sequence: CASSIDRGLSNEKLFF.

The chain combines TRBV28 with TRBJ2-7, with 13 bases identical to TRBD2. CDR3 length equals 17 residues. J lost 3 bases, V lost 8 bases, and 13 bases had no gene match. Germline lookup yields CDR1 MDHEN and CDR2 SYDVKM. The CDR3 nucleotides are TGTGCCAGCCAAACCTGGACTAGCGGGAGTATGGGCTACGAGCAGTACTTC. Protein: CASQTWTSGSMGYEQYF.

V gene TRBV28 combines with J gene TRBJ1-1; D is unresolved. Germline-derived CDR1 and CDR2 are MDHEN and SYDVKM. The germline V and J ends were trimmed by 1 base and 0 bases, with 12 bases remaining between them. There are 16 residues in the CDR3. The CDR3, as DNA: TGTGCCAGCAGTTTATTCTATGCAGGCATGAACACTGAAGCTTTCTTT. Residues: CASSLFYAGMNTEAFF.

The chain has TRBV28 and TRBJ2-3; TRBD2 matches at 15 bases. This CDR3 is 22 amino acids long. Germline values: CDR1 MDHEN, CDR2 SYDVKM. V shed 3 bases and J 0 bases; nucleotides not matched to a gene: 16. The CDR3 here is CASSFVGPGLAGGTPSTDTQYF. Here the CDR3 DNA reads TGTGCCAGCAGTTTTGTAGGCCCGGGACTAGCGGGAGGAACACCAAGCACAGATACGCAGTATTTT. Drawing the rest from reference TRBV28 and TRBJ2-3, the complete variable domain is DVKVTQSSRYLVKRTGEKVFLECVQDMDHENMFWYRQDPGLGLRLIYFSYDVKMKEKGDIPEGYSVSREKKERFSLILESASTNQTSMYLCASSFVGPGLAGGTPSTDTQYFGPGTRLTVL.

The chain recombines TRBV6-2 or TRBV6-3 with TRBJ2-5; D gene ambiguous. The germline gives CDR1 MNHEY, CDR2 SVGEGT. The CDR3 length is 15 residues. Between the trimmed V and J ends, which lost 2 bases and 3 bases, there was a span of 13 bases. The chain's CDR3 is CASSYRGRLEETQYF. The CDR3 DNA is TGTGCCAGCAGTTACCGTGGCAGGTTGGAAGAGACCCAGTACTTC.

The V and J genes are TRBV6-6 and TRBJ2-1; 7 bases line up with TRBD2. Per the germline V gene, CDR1 is MNHNY and CDR2 is SVGAGI (reference sequence). With V trimmed by 5 bases and J by 2 bases, 0 bases remained unmatched. This CDR3 has 13 amino acids. CDR3 loop: CASSGGAYNEQFF. CDR3 bases: TGTGCCAGCAGTGGGGGGGCCTACAATGAGCAGTTCTTC.

The chain joins TRBV19 to TRBJ1-2; possibly TRBD1 for D (5 bases). The V end lost 7 bases, the J end lost 3 bases, and 9 bases lay between the germline ends. The CDR3 spans 12 residues. In germline, CDR1 is LNHDA, CDR2 SQIVND (reference sequence). The CDR3 nucleotides are TGTGCCAGTACCGGGGCTGACTATGGCTACACCTTC. Its translation is CASTGADYGYTF.

This clone was detected once. The V call is TRBV7-2, the J call TRBJ2-3; D is perhaps TRBD2 (5 bases). Germline V gene lookup returns CDR1 SGHTA and CDR2 FQGNSA. The CDR3 spans 13 residues. Trimming cost V 1 base and J 14 bases, with 16 bases left between them. In DNA form, the CDR3 reads TGTGCCAGCAGCTTAGAGACGGGGATCCTGGGGTATTTT. It specifies CASSLETGILGYF.

V is TRBV10-1 and J is TRBJ1-2; tentatively, D is TRBD1 (5 bases). Germline assignment: CDR1 WNHNN and CDR2 SYGVQD (reference sequence). The CDR3 runs 15 residues. V lost 4 bases and J lost 3, with 15 bases in between. CDR3 protein: CASSAGTDRDYGYTF. The CDR3 DNA reads as TGCGCCAGCAGTGCCGGGACCGATCGAGACTATGGCTACACCTTC.

The rearrangement links TRBV2 to TRBJ2-1; D uncertain. CDR1 is SNHLY, CDR2 FYNNEI, per germline. The germline V and J ends were trimmed by 3 bases and 0 bases, with 6 bases remaining between them. This CDR3 is built from 14 residues. The CDR3 spells CASSDTSSYNEQFF. The CDR3 nucleotides are TGTGCCAGCAGTGATACGAGCTCCTACAATGAGCAGTTCTTC. Full variable domain (rest looked up from reference TRBV2 and TRBJ2-1): EPEVTQTPSHQVTQMGQEVILRCVPISNHLYFYWYRQILGQKVEFLVSFYNNEISEKSEIFDDQFSVERPDGSNFTLKIRSTKLEDSAMYFCASSDTSSYNEQFFGPGTRLTVL.